This TCR beta chain was found in a study of siplizumab effects on memory and regulatory T cells. This clone came up once. Its antigen is undetermined. Looked up from germline, CDR1 is SGHNT and CDR2 is YYREEE (reference sequence). V was shortened by 4 bases and J by 5 bases, with 10 bases between the two germline ends. The CDR3 has 14 residues. Overall study findings and caveats: Assignment of a naive or memory phenotype failed for roughly 75-97% of the proliferating CD4+ or CD8+ clones.

The table came from immunoSEQ multiplex PCR; TCRdb's copy has only in-frame clones and leaves some out. The sample lists about 120,000 clones; 93% were seen once. The material sequenced was non-Treg CD4+ T cells sorted from blood. This sequence was found in a human donor in good health. The chain has TRBV5-4 and TRBJ1-6, with D possibly matching TRBD1 (5 bases). The CDR3: CASSPDIHNSPLHF. As DNA, the CDR3 is TGTGCCAGCAGCCCGGACATCCATAATTCACCCCTCCACTTT. Complete variable domain (other parts from reference TRBV5-4 and TRBJ1-6): ETGVTQSPTHLIKTRGQQVTLRCSSQSGHNTVSWYQQALGQGPQFIFQYYREEENGRGNFPPRFSGLQFPNYSSELNVNALELDDSALYLCASSPDIHNSPLHFGNGTRLTVT.